The entry below gives a single TCR beta chain sequence along with its context. This entry comes from a study of cytomegalovirus exposure and HLA in healthy donors. CDR1 SGHTA and CDR2 FQGNSA come from the germline V gene. This CDR3 region has 14 residues. The trim removed 5 bases at V and 4 bases at J, leaving 8 bases unmatched. TCRdb's copy holds only in-frame clones and misses some; the assay was immunoSEQ multiplex PCR. The data contain 130,000 to 150,000 clones, about 90% of them singletons. V is TRBV7-2 and J is TRBJ2-7; 7 bases are a match to TRBD1. The material sequenced was PBMCs. This sequence originates from a young woman in good health and CMV-seropositive. The CDR3 reads CASSKRDSGYEQYF. CDR3 DNA: TGTGCCAGCAGCAAGAGGGACAGTGGGTACGAGCAGTACTTC.